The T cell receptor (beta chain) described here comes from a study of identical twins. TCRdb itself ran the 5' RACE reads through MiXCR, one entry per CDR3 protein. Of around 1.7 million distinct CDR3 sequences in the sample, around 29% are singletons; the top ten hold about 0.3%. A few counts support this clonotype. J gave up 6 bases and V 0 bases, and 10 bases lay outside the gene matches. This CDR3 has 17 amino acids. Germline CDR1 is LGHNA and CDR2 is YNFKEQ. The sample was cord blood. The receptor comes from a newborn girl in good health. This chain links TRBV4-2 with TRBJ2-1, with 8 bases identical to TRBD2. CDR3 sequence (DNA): TGTGCCAGCAGCCAAGATCATTCCGGGAGGGGCGGCAATGAGCAGTTCTTC. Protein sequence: CASSQDHSGRGGNEQFF.